A single TCR beta chain is shown here with its context. This clonotype was seen only a few times. The specificity of this receptor is unknown. No qualities accompany the bases; no much larger clone lies one base away. This sample stems from a study of regulatory T cells in long-lasting Graves disease (dated by TCRdb to the early 2020s). Concerning the study at large: Patients with newly diagnosed Graves' disease had been on antithyroid drugs for under 3 months. A total of about 35 samples underwent TCR sequencing: 13 from persistent and around 20 from newly diagnosed Graves' disease patients. The study was conducted in China and was registered as a clinical trial. Peripheral blood TCR sequencing and RNA sequencing compared persistent Graves' disease patients with newly diagnosed Graves' disease patients. General conclusions and limits of the study: Lower TCR Shannon entropy and fewer highly expanded clones were observed in persistent Graves' disease patients than in newly diagnosed patients, which suggested clonal expansion. Sequencing and analysis were restricted to the TCR beta chain. The study examined only peripheral blood because the primary lesion, thyroid tissue, could not be accessed. More public clonotypes were shared among persistent patients (under 3,000) than among newly diagnosed patients (more than 900). TRBV28, TRBJ1-2 and TRBJ2-5 were preferentially used in persistent disease, while TRBV20-1 and TRBJ2-1 were favored in newly diagnosed disease. As a limitation, the authors acknowledged that the small sample size may reduce accuracy.

The method was multiplex PCR. This sample was sequenced with an Illumina HiSeq 4000. TCR beta libraries were built with iRepertoire HTBI primers and Arm-PCR amplification of CDR3 regions. Gel purification was performed on PCR products prior to sequencing. The authors processed their data as follows. Gene usage analysis of CDR3 amino acid clonotypes used the approximately 62 TRBV and 14 TRBJ segments found across samples. COPE and FqMerger were used to merge filtered high-quality paired reads into contigs. BLAST was used to align contigs to the IMGT TRBV, TRBD and TRBJ reference genes, and CDR3 was defined following IMGT. Highly expanded clones were defined as clonotypes with a frequency above 0.1%. Shannon entropy served as the measure of repertoire diversity, while the Gini coefficient captured V-J evenness. A clonotype found in more than one individual was treated as public. TCRdb ran its own pipeline on the public reads, namely fastp trimming at Q25 and MiXCR clone calling, and kept in-frame beta chains. Rows merge per CDR3 protein into single entries with the most common DNA and genes. TCRdb's processing, not the authors' own work, is the source of the V and J calls. Recorded for this sample are around 500,000 distinct CDR3 sequences; about 16% of them occurred a single time. The ten largest clones take up 25% of the sample.

The CDR3 holds 14 amino acids from the cysteine to the phenylalanine. The DNA shown is the 42-base CDR3, in frame from base 1. CDR1 and CDR2 are read off the germline V gene as SQVTM and ANQGSEA. V loses 3 bases, J loses 5 bases, and the germline ends lie 14 bases apart. The time point label on this specimen signifies: newly diagnosed GD, antithyroid drugs for less than 3 months. For both TCR sequencing and RNA sequencing, RNA was extracted from PBMCs using TRIzol. The diagnosis of Graves' disease followed American Thyroid Association guidelines. Patients were recruited from an endocrinology department in Xi'an, China. From each patient, approximately 10 milliliters of peripheral blood was collected into an EDTA anticoagulant tube. PBMCs were isolated by Ficoll Paque Plus density gradient separation without further T cell sorting. An Agilent 2100 Bioanalyzer and agarose gel were used to assess RNA quality, and a NanoDrop 2000 was used to measure RNA concentration.

The sample was also linked to a second study, of T cells in Graves' hyperthyroidism and ophthalmopathy. From the second report: A patient counted as having stable Graves' hyperthyroidism if no progression to ophthalmopathy occurred over 18 months of follow-up. The hyperthyroidism patients were between 18 and 65 years old and newly diagnosed, with a disease duration of less than 2 months. Patients with uncontrolled infections, other autoimmune diseases, pregnancy or lactation were excluded. Diagnoses were established on the basis of clinical symptoms, serum thyroxine and TRAb, thyroid ultrasound, and orbital computed tomography. For the first round of RT-PCR on the TCR CDR3, the HTBI primer set was used together with the Qiagen OneStep RT-PCR kit. Blood samples also contained most of the expanded thyroid clonotypes (frequency above 0.001), which suggests that blood repertoires may reflect thyroid immune responses. In cross-validation, a model built on a 13 V-J signature told ophthalmopathy apart from stable hyperthyroidism with just under 90% sensitivity and approximately 81% specificity, and in testing the same model reached 80%/75%. In validation, progression to ophthalmopathy was predicted by the model with around 70% sensitivity and 72.22% specificity, a median of approximately 6.5 months before onset. TCR V-J signatures able to tell the groups apart were searched for in a discovery cohort of about a hundred patients, of whom roughly 42 had Graves' ophthalmopathy and around 58 had stable Graves' hyperthyroidism. An independent validation cohort of under 20 hyperthyroidism patients and about 15 patients who later progressed to ophthalmopathy tested prospective prediction of ophthalmopathy. For training and testing, the roughly 93 patients in the discovery cohort were randomly divided in a 7:3 ratio. In roughly six Graves' hyperthyroidism patients, the study also compared T-cell repertoires from thyroid tissue with T-cell repertoires from blood. After sampling, hyperthyroidism patients received methimazole starting at 30 mg daily, and ophthalmopathy patients received high-dose intravenous methylprednisolone. A second multiplex PCR round built the libraries, followed by size selection and purification. The libraries were sequenced on an Illumina HiSeq2000 using paired-end 100 bp reads. Raw data were processed with SOAPnuke, discarding reads with adapters, uncalled bases, mean Phred below 15, or no exact constant-primer or identifier match. COPE v1.2.5 was used to merge the high-quality paired reads, and each unique nucleotide sequence was defined as a clonotype. Clonotypes were aligned to IMGT TRBV, TRBD and TRBJ reference segments using MiTCR v1.1. Analysis was restricted to V-J combinations with a frequency above 0.0001, which covered just over 98% of repertoires. The TCS score was defined as the ratio of F50 (clonal expansion) to E x V (chaos), calculated using BLOSUM62-based TCRdist between CDR3 peptides within each V-J. Welch's t-statistics and random forest reduced some 510 V-J features to some 14, which were used in a naive Bayes classifier (R e1071). Sample size was not statistically predetermined, and blinding of investigators to group allocation was not performed. The paper describes TCR Vbeta CDR3 sequencing of fewer than 150 peripheral blood samples, made up of around 41 ophthalmopathy patients, roughly 80 hyperthyroidism patients and 17 progressor patients.

Here the chain combines TRBV29-1 and TRBJ2-1; no confident D gene assignment can be made. The sequenced sample was peripheral blood mononuclear cells (PBMCs), obtained at new diagnosis, from a patient treated with antithyroid drugs. This receptor was taken from a woman aged 35-65 years with Graves disease. Donor details come from another sample of the same person, matched by shared clones. The CDR3: CSVEPGQLNNEQFF. DNA sequence: TGCAGCGTTGAGCCGGGCCAGTTGAACAATGAGCAGTTCTTC.